This TCR beta chain was retrieved from a study of cytomegalovirus exposure and HLA in healthy donors. Study-level points and caveats: In a later analysis, HLA-C alleles had the fewest associated TCRs, DRB1 alleles the most.

Worth noting for this clone: The antigen is unknown.

Every donor was a healthy person donating bone marrow. This CDR3 is built from 17 residues. With V trimmed by 2 bases and J by 8 bases, 9 bases remained unmatched. The germline V gene has CDR1 SGHTA and CDR2 FQGNSA. PCR involved 60 Vbeta and 13 Jbeta primers. The method was immunoSEQ multiplex PCR; TCRdb's version includes in-frame clones alone and lacks a portion of them. The sample table includes about 130,000 clones. The chain couples TRBV7-2 to TRBJ1-4, with 12 bases identical to TRBD1. Sequenced: PBMCs. The clonotype comes from a man aged 40-55 years in good health and CMV-seronegative. The CDR3 DNA reads TGTGCCAGCAGCTTAATAATCGGGACAGGGGGCGGAGAAAAACTGTTTTTT. Translating gives CASSLIIGTGGGEKLFF.